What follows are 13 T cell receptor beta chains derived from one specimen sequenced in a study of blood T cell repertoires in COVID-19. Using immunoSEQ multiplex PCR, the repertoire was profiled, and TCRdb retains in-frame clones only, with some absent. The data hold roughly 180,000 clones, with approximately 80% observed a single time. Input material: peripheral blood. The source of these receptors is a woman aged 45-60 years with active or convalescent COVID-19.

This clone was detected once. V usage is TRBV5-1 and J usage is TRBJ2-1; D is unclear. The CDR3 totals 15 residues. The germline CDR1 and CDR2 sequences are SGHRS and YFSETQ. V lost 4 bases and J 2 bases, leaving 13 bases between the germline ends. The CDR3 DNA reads TGCGCCAGCAGCCCTCAAGTGAGCGCCTACAATGAGCAGTTCTTC. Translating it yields CASSPQVSAYNEQFF.

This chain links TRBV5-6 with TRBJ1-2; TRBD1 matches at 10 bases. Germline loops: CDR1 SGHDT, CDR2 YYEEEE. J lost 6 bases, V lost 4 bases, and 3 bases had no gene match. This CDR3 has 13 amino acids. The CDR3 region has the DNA TGTGCCAGCAGCCCCGGGACAGGGGATGGCTACACCTTC. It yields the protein CASSPGTGDGYTF.

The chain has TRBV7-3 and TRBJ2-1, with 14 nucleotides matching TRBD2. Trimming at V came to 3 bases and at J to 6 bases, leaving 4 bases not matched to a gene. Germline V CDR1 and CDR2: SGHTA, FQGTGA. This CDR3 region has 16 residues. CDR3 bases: TGTGCCAGCAGCTTGGGACTAGCGGGAGTGGGCAATGAGCAGTTCTTC. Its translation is CASSLGLAGVGNEQFF.

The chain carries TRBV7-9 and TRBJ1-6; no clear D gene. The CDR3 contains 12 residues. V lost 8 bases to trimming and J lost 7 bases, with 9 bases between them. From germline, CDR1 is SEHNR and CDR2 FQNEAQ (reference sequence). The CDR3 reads CASGRENSPLHF. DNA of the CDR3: TGTGCCAGCGGACGGGAGAATTCACCCCTCCACTTT. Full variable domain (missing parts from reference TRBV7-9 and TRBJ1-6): DTGVSQNPRHKITKRGQNVTFRCDPISEHNRLYWYRQTLGQGPEFLTYFQNEAQLEKSRLLSDRFSAERPKGSFSTLEIQRTEQGDSAMYLCASGRENSPLHFGNGTRLTVT.

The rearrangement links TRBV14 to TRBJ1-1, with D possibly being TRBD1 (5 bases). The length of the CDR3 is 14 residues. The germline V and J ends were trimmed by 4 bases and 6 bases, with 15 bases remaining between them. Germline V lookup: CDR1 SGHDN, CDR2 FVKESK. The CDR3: CASSPLGRGPEAFF. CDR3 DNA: TGTGCCAGCAGCCCGCTGGGGAGGGGACCTGAAGCTTTCTTT.

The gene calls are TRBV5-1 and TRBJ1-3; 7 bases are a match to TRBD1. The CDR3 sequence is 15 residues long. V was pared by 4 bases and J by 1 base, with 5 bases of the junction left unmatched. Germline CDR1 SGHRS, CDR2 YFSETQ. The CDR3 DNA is TGCGCCAGCAGCCCGGGACAGCCTTCTGGAAACACCATATATTTT. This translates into CASSPGQPSGNTIYF.

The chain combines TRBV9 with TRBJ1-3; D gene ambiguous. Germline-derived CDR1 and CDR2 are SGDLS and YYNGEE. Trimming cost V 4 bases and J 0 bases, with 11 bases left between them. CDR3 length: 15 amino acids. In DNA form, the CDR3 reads TGTGCCAGCAGCTCAACTCTCCGCTCTGGAAACACCATATATTTT. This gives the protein CASSSTLRSGNTIYF.

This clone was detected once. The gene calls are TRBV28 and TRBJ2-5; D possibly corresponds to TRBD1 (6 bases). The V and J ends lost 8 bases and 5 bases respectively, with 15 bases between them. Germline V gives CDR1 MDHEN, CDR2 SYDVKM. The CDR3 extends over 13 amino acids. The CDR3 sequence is CASRRTGWETQYF. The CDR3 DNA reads TGTGCCAGCCGACGTACAGGGTGGGAGACCCAGTACTTC.

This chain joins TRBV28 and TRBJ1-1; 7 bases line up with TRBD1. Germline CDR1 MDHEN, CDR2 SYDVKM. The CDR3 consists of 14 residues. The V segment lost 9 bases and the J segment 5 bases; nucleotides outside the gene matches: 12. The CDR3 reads CASPRDRKGTEAFF. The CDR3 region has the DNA TGTGCCAGTCCCCGGGACAGAAAGGGGACTGAAGCTTTCTTT. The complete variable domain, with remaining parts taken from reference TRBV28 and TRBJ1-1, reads DVKVTQSSRYLVKRTGEKVFLECVQDMDHENMFWYRQDPGLGLRLIYFSYDVKMKEKGDIPEGYSVSREKKERFSLILESASTNQTSMYLCASPRDRKGTEAFFGQGTRLTVV.

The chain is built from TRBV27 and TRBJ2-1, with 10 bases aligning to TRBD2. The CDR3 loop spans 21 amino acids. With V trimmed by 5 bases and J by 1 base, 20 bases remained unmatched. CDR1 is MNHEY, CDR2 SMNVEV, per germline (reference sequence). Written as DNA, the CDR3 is TGTGCCAGCAGTCCTCCACCACCGGCTAGCGGGAGTATTGGGTCCTACAATGAGCAGTTCTTC. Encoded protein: CASSPPPPASGSIGSYNEQFF.

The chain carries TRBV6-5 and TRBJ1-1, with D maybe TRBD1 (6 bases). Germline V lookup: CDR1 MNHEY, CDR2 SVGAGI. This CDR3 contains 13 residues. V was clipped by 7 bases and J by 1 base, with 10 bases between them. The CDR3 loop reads CASIKDRNTEAFF. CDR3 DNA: TGTGCCAGCATCAAGGACAGGAACACTGAAGCTTTCTTT.

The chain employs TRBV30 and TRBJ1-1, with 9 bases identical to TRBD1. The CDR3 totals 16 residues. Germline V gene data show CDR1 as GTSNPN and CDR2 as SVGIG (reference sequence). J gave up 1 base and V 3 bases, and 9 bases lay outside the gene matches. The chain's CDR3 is CAWRVGDRAPNTEAFF. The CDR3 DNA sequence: TGTGCCTGGAGGGTAGGGGACAGGGCCCCGAACACTGAAGCTTTCTTT.

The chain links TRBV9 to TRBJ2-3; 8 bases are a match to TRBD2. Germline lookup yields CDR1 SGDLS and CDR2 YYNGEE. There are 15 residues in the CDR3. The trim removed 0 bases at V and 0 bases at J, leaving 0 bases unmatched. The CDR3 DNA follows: TGTGCCAGCAGCGTAGCTAGCGGGAGCACAGATACGCAGTATTTT. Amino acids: CASSVASGSTDTQYF.